This T cell receptor (beta chain) was sequenced for a study of cytomegalovirus exposure and HLA in healthy donors (dated by TCRdb to 2016 to 2017). The study in broad terms: According to a later analysis, the 120 or so validation repertoires were produced on the same platform as the roughly 700 repertoires of the first cohort. The study was designed to test whether signatures of past pathogen exposure could be identified by cataloging public T cell receptors. In addition to the first cohort of 666 subjects, a separate validation cohort of around 110 different subjects was used. The study combined high-throughput TCR immunosequencing, statistical association of individual TCRs with disease status, and machine learning to predict cytomegalovirus infection status. Beyond this particular receptor, the publication reports: In vitro tests confirmed that a few of the cytomegalovirus-associated TCR beta chains recognize cytomegalovirus antigens. A later analysis lacked HLA typing for the validation cohort, so it scored co-occurrence in that cohort across all 120 repertoires. The study gave a list of more than 150 TCR beta chains associated with cytomegalovirus. While some public TCRs were present in many individuals, most TCR sequences turned up only very rarely across donors. According to the authors, the approach could potentially be generalized to other disease states and immunological phenotypes. The classifier was reported to diagnose cytomegalovirus status with high specificity and sensitivity in both the original cohort and the validation cohort. Subsequent analysis determined that TCRs grouped into clusters in the first cohort also showed a tendency toward co-occurrence across the 120 or so validation repertoires, and 85% to 95% of cluster scores exceeded 0.

The donors belonged to the validation cohort of around 110 subjects, which was separate from the roughly 700-subject first cohort. Its CDR3 holds 15 amino acids, cysteine through phenylalanine. Only the CDR3 DNA is retained, 45 bases long and in frame from the first base. The germline V gene supplies CDR1 SGHTA and CDR2 FQGNSA. Unmatched junction bases come to 6, with V trimmed by 6 bases and J by 3 bases. Libraries were made using the immunoSEQ multiplex PCR assay. Concerning the study's data processing: To diagnose cytomegalovirus status from the catalog of TCR beta chain sequences, a statistical classification framework was built. Imported from immuneACCESS, the table was reduced by TCRdb to in-frame sequences with V and J called. These copies leave out some clones; in studies compared against another copy, an unresolved V gene accounts for under half, and the cause of the remainder is not known. V and J calls and clone size come straight from that table; D and trimming were deduced from the DNA. Present in this sample are under 200,000 clones, roughly 96% of which were seen just once. Together, the top ten hold 0.8% to 0.95% of the sample.

Turning to this clone: The target of this receptor is not known. The record has no base qualities; no much larger clone is one base away.

The rearranged segments are TRBV7-2 and TRBJ1-4, with 8 central nucleotides matching TRBD1. The sample consisted of PBMCs. The sequence derives from a woman aged 18-30 years in good health and CMV-seronegative. The sequenced DNA: TGTGCCAGCAGTCGTCAGGGGGCCTCTAATGAAAAACTGTTTTTT. It codes for CASSRQGASNEKLFF.